These T cell receptor beta chains were read from a single sample in a study of blood T cell repertoires in COVID-19. Sequenced by immunoSEQ multiplex PCR; TCRdb stores in-frame clones only, minus some. The repertoire holds approximately 300,000 clones, about four fifths seen once, with 0.95% to 1.5% in the top ten. Sequencing used peripheral blood. The receptors were sampled from a woman in her fifties or sixties with acute or convalescent COVID-19. The CDR3 runs from the conserved cysteine through the conserved F or W. Fields, in order: J gene, V gene, CDR3 protein.

j_gene: TRBJ2-7; v_gene: TRBV7-2; CDR3aa: CASSLINGLYEQYF
j_gene: TRBJ1-2; v_gene: TRBV3-1/TRBV3-2; CDR3aa: CASSQGAPNYGYTF
j_gene: TRBJ2-3; v_gene: TRBV5-4; CDR3aa: CASSFPTGQGALTDTQYF
j_gene: TRBJ1-4; v_gene: TRBV7-6; CDR3aa: CASSPRHTRDRGTNEKLFF
j_gene: TRBJ2-1; v_gene: TRBV2; CDR3aa: CAGGGVYNEQFF
j_gene: TRBJ1-4; v_gene: TRBV29-1; CDR3aa: CSAEDRGLEKLFF
j_gene: TRBJ1-1; v_gene: TRBV7-9; CDR3aa: CASSLGAGVIEAFF
j_gene: TRBJ2-5; v_gene: TRBV7-3; CDR3aa: CASSTTSGSEGTQYF
j_gene: TRBJ1-1; v_gene: TRBV9; CDR3aa: CASSVGSGAGSEAFF
j_gene: TRBJ2-6; v_gene: TRBV5-1; CDR3aa: CASSPSSGANVLTF
j_gene: TRBJ2-5; v_gene: TRBV7-9; CDR3aa: CASSPSQLQETQYF
j_gene: TRBJ2-1; v_gene: TRBV4-1; CDR3aa: CASRSLREKGNEQFF
j_gene: TRBJ1-1; v_gene: TRBV10-3; CDR3aa: CAITPAGGRSDTEAFF
j_gene: TRBJ1-5; v_gene: TRBV30; CDR3aa: CAWSEGTEGQPQHF
j_gene: TRBJ1-2; v_gene: TRBV6-2/TRBV6-3; CDR3aa: CASSYPRTGVAGYTF
j_gene: TRBJ2-2; v_gene: TRBV10-2; CDR3aa: CASKRGVTFANTGELFF
j_gene: TRBJ2-3; v_gene: TRBV5-1; CDR3aa: CASSNPTSGGAYDTQYF
j_gene: TRBJ2-5; v_gene: TRBV24-1; CDR3aa: CATSPGTGGWETQYF
j_gene: TRBJ2-7; v_gene: TRBV21-1; CDR3aa: CASICPGLFNEQYF
j_gene: TRBJ2-7; v_gene: TRBV3-1/TRBV3-2; CDR3aa: CASSQTGTGYYEQYF
j_gene: TRBJ2-7; v_gene: TRBV3-1/TRBV3-2; CDR3aa: CASSLSGSGRTLGYEQYF
j_gene: TRBJ2-5; v_gene: TRBV19; CDR3aa: CASSIGGSAGYQETQYF
j_gene: TRBJ1-2; v_gene: TRBV4-2; CDR3aa: CASSQGTLNYGYTF
j_gene: TRBJ1-1; v_gene: TRBV30; CDR3aa: CAFFRGNTEAFF
j_gene: TRBJ2-3; v_gene: TRBV7-3; CDR3aa: CASRRGGGSTDTQYF
j_gene: TRBJ2-7; v_gene: TRBV27; CDR3aa: CASRDRGMGEQYF
j_gene: TRBJ2-7; v_gene: TRBV7-2; CDR3aa: CASSFRTSGYEQYF
j_gene: TRBJ1-5; v_gene: TRBV30; CDR3aa: CAWTARGFNPGNQPQHF
j_gene: TRBJ2-5; v_gene: TRBV5-8; CDR3aa: CASSRGISRGKTQYF
j_gene: TRBJ1-2; v_gene: TRBV2; CDR3aa: CASSEQGARYGYTF
j_gene: TRBJ1-1; v_gene: TRBV6-2/TRBV6-3; CDR3aa: CASSYPGKNTEAFF
j_gene: TRBJ1-1; v_gene: TRBV6-5; CDR3aa: CASSQHAGGNTEAFF
j_gene: TRBJ2-2; v_gene: TRBV5-5; CDR3aa: CASSLFFSASGPGELFF
j_gene: TRBJ2-7; v_gene: TRBV19; CDR3aa: CASNGREGPHEQYF
j_gene: TRBJ2-2; v_gene: TRBV28; CDR3aa: CASSSRDRGKIENTGELFF
j_gene: TRBJ2-5; v_gene: TRBV2; CDR3aa: CASSRDRETQYF
j_gene: TRBJ1-2; v_gene: TRBV12-3/TRBV12-4; CDR3aa: CASSFRGSRGYTF
j_gene: TRBJ2-7; v_gene: TRBV9; CDR3aa: CASSVGGYEQYF
j_gene: TRBJ2-1; v_gene: TRBV19; CDR3aa: CASSIPARSEQFF
j_gene: TRBJ2-5; v_gene: TRBV14; CDR3aa: CASSQDRVTQYF
j_gene: TRBJ1-2; v_gene: TRBV5-4; CDR3aa: CASSLDGYGYTF
j_gene: TRBJ1-5; v_gene: TRBV3-1/TRBV3-2; CDR3aa: CASSQADRDNQPQHF
j_gene: TRBJ2-3; v_gene: TRBV11-2; CDR3aa: CASSLAPLRGTTDTQYF
j_gene: TRBJ1-4; v_gene: TRBV30; CDR3aa: CAWSGEVNEKLFF
j_gene: TRBJ2-1; v_gene: TRBV5-1; CDR3aa: CASSLGASGSNEQFF
j_gene: TRBJ2-2; v_gene: TRBV19; CDR3aa: CASSILSRSYSNTGELFF
j_gene: TRBJ1-5; v_gene: TRBV12-5; CDR3aa: CASGLNRNQPQHF
j_gene: TRBJ2-2; v_gene: TRBV24-1; CDR3aa: CATSDPMTGGELFF
j_gene: TRBJ1-1; v_gene: TRBV18; CDR3aa: CASSPRQGTAEAFF
j_gene: TRBJ2-1; v_gene: TRBV28; CDR3aa: CASSSILRIPGLAGVINEQFF
j_gene: TRBJ1-3; v_gene: TRBV14; CDR3aa: CASSQERPGLHGNTIYF
j_gene: TRBJ2-1; v_gene: TRBV27; CDR3aa: CASSFSGTSGVYNEQFF
j_gene: TRBJ2-5; v_gene: TRBV24-1; CDR3aa: CATSDFSSQETQYF
j_gene: TRBJ1-5; v_gene: TRBV7-8; CDR3aa: CASSLRDRGLGSNQPQHF
j_gene: TRBJ1-1; v_gene: TRBV5-1; CDR3aa: CASSLRENTEAFF
j_gene: TRBJ1-6; v_gene: TRBV28; CDR3aa: CAGARGGNNSPLHF
j_gene: TRBJ2-6; v_gene: TRBV7-6; CDR3aa: CASSFTGGSGANVLTF
j_gene: TRBJ2-7; v_gene: TRBV7-6; CDR3aa: CASSLASTDSYEQYF
j_gene: TRBJ2-7; v_gene: TRBV12-3/TRBV12-4; CDR3aa: CASSLGGGYEQYF